The TCR beta chain described here comes from a study of blood T cell repertoires in COVID-19. As for the study in general: The United States, Italy and Spain supplied acute and convalescent COVID-19 samples. Sources were T cells, B-cell-depleted T cells, or PBMCs; the material itself was cDNA or gDNA.

This clone was found a few times. Original analysis: Estimates of nucleated cell counts were drawn from the amplification of reference gene primers. The data were produced by immunoSEQ multiplex PCR, yet TCRdb's version contains in-frame clones alone and is incomplete. D and trimming come from the DNA, and the V and J calls and clone size come from that table. The table shows tens of thousands of clones, with approximately 88% occurring only once. CDR3 length equals 17 residues. CDR1 is LNHDA, CDR2 SQIVND, per germline (reference sequence). Trimming cost V 4 bases and J 1 base, with 16 bases left between them.

Sequenced material: peripheral blood. The TCR originated in a woman aged 80 or over with acute or convalescent COVID-19. The chain links TRBV19 to TRBJ2-2; tentatively, D is TRBD1 (6 bases). This chain's CDR3 is CASSSPGDTRNTGELFF. The CDR3 DNA reads TGTGCCAGTAGTAGCCCCGGGGACACTAGGAACACCGGGGAGCTGTTTTTT.